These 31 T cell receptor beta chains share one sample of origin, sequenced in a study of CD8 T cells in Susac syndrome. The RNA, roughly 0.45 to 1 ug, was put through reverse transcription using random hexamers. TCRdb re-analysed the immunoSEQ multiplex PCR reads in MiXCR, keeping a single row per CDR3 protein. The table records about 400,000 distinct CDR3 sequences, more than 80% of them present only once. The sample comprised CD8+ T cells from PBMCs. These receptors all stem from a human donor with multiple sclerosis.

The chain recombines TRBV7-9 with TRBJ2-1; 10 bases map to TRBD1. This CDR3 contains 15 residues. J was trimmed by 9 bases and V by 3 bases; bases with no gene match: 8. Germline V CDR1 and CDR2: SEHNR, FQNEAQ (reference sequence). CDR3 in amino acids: CASSFSGQGRSEQFF. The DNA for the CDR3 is TGTGCCAGCAGCTTCTCGGGACAGGGGCGGAGTGAGCAGTTCTTC.

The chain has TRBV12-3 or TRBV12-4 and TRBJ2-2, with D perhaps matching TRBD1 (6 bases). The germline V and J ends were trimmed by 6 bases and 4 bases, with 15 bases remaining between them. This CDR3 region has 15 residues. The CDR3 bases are TGTGCCAGCAGCTCCGGCGACAGGCCCACCGGGGAGCTGTTTTTT. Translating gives CASSSGDRPTGELFF.

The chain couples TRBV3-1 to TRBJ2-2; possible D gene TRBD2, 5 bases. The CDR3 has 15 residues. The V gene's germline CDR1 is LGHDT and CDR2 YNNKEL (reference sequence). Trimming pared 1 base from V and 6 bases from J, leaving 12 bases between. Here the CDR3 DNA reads TGTGCCAGCAGCCAAGCGGGATCCCCACCCGGGGAGCTGTTTTTT. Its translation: CASSQAGSPPGELFF.

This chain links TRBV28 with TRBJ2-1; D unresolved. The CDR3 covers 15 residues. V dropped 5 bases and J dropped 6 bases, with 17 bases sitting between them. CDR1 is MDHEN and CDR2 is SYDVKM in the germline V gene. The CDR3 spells CASSLLPASPNEQFF. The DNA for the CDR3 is TGTGCCAGCAGTCTCCTCCCAGCGTCCCCCAATGAGCAGTTCTTC.

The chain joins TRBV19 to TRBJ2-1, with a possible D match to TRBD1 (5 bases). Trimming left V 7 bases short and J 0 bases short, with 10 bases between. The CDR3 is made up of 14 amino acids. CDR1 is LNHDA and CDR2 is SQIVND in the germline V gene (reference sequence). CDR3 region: CASTKGVSYNEQFF. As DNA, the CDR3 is TGTGCCAGTACCAAAGGGGTCTCCTACAATGAGCAGTTCTTC.

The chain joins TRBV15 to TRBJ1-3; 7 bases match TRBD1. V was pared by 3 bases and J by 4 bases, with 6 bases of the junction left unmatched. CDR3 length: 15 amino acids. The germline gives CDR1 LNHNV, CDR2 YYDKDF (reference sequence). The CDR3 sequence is CATSRDKGQGNTIYF. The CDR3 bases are TGTGCCACCAGCAGGGATAAGGGACAGGGAAACACCATATATTTT.

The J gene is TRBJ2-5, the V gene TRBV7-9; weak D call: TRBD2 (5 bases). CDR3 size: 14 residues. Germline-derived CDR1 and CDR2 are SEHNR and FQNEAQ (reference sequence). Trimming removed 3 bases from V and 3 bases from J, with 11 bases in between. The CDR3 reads CASSFQQTKETQYF. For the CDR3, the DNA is TGTGCCAGCAGCTTTCAACAGACTAAAGAGACCCAGTACTTC.

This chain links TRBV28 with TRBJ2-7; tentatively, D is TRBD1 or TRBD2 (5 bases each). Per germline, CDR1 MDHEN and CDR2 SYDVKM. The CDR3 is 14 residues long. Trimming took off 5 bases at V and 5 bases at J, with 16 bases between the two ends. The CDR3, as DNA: TGTGCCAGCAGTCCGATGGGGCTGGAGGACGAGCAGTACTTC. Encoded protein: CASSPMGLEDEQYF.

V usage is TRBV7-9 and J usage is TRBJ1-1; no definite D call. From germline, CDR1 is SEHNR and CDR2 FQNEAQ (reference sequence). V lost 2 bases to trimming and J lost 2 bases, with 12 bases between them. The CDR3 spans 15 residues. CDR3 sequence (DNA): TGTGCCAGCAGCTTAAATACCGGACGAAACACTGAAGCTTTCTTT. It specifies CASSLNTGRNTEAFF.

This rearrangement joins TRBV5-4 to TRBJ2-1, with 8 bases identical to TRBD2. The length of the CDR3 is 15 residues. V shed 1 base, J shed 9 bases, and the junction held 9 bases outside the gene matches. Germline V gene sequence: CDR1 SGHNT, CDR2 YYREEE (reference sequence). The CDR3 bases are TGTGCCAGCAGCTTGTACGGGGGGGATCCTACTGAGCAGTTCTTC. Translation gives CASSLYGGDPTEQFF.

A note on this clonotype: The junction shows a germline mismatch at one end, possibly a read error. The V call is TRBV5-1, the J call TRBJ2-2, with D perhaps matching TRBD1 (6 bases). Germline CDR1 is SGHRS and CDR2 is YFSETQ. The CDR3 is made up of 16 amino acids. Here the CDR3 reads CASSFSYDRFTRELFF. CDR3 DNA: TGCGCCAGCAGCTTTTCCTACGACAGGTTCACCAGGGAGCTGTTTTTT.

CDR3 in amino acids: CASSTGTEDTEAFF. DNA for the CDR3: TGCGCCAGCAGTACCGGGACAGAGGACACTGAAGCTTTCTTT. The V gene is TRBV5-1, the J gene TRBJ1-1, with 7 positions matching TRBD1. From germline, CDR1 is SGHRS and CDR2 YFSETQ. V dropped 5 bases and J dropped 3; count of bases not matched to a gene: 7. The CDR3 runs to 14 residues.

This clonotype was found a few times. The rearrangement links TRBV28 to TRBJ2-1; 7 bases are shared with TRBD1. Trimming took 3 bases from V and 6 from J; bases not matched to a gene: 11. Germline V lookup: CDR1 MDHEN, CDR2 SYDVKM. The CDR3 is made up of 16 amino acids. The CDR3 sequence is CASSFSLGGAPNEQFF. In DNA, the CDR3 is TGTGCCAGCAGTTTTAGTTTAGGGGGCGCCCCCAATGAGCAGTTCTTC.

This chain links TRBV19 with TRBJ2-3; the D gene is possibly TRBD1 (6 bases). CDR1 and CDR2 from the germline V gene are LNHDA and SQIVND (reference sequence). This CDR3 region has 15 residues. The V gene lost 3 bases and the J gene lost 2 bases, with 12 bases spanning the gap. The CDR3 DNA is TGTGCCAGTAGTATGGGGGCGTTGTACACAGATACGCAGTATTTT. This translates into CASSMGALYTDTQYF.

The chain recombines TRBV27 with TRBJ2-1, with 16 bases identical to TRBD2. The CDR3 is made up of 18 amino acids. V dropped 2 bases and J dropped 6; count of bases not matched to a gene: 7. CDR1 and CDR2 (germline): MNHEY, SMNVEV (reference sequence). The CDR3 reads CASSLPGTSGRAGNEQFF. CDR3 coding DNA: TGTGCCAGCAGTTTACCAGGGACTAGCGGGAGGGCCGGCAATGAGCAGTTCTTC.

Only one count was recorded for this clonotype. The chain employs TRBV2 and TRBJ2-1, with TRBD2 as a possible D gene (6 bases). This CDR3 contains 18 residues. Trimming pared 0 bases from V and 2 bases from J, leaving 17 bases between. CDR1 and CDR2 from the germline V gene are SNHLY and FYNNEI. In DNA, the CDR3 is TGTGCCAGCAGTGAAGCGCGGGGTCTCCGGTTCCCCTACAATGAGCAGTTCTTC. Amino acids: CASSEARGLRFPYNEQFF.

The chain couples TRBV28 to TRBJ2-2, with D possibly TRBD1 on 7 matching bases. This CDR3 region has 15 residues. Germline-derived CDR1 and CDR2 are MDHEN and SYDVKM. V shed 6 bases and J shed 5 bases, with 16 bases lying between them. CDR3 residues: CASRYPPGGTGELFF. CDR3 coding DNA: TGTGCCAGCAGATATCCCCCAGGGGGGACCGGGGAGCTGTTTTTT.

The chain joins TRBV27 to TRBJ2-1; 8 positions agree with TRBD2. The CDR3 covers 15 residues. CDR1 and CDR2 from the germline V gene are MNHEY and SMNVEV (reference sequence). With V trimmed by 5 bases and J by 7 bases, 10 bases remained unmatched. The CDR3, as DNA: TGTGCCAGCAGTCCCGGACTAGCCCCTATTAATGAGCAGTTCTTC. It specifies CASSPGLAPINEQFF.

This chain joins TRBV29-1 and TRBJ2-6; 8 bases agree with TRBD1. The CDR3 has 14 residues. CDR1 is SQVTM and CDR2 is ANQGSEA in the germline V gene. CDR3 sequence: CSSLQGAGANVLTF. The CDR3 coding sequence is TGCAGTTCTCTCCAGGGGGCGGGGGCCAACGTCCTGACTTTC.

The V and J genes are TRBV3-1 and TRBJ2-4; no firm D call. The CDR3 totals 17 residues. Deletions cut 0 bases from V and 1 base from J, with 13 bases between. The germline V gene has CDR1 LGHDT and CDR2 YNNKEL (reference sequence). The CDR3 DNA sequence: TGTGCCAGCAGCCAAGATCGCTCTCTCGGTGCCAAAAACATTCAGTACTTC. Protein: CASSQDRSLGAKNIQYF. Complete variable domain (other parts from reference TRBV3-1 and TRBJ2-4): DTAVSQTPKYLVTQMGNDKSIKCEQNLGHDTMYWYKQDSKKFLKIMFSYNNKELIINETVPNRFSPKSPDKAHLNLHINSLELGDSAVYFCASSQDRSLGAKNIQYFGAGTRLSVL.

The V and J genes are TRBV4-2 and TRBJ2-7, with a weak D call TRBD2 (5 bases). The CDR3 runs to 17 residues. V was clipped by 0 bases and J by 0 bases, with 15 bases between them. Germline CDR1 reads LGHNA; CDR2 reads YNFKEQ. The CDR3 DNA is TGTGCCAGCAGCCAAGATCCTGCGGGTTTCAGCTCCTACGAGCAGTACTTC. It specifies CASSQDPAGFSSYEQYF.

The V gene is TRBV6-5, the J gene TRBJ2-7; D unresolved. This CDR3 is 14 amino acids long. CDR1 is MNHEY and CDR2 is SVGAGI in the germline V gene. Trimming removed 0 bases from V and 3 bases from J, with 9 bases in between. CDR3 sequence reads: CASSYSSTVYEQYF. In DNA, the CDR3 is TGTGCCAGCAGTTACTCGTCCACTGTCTACGAGCAGTACTTC.

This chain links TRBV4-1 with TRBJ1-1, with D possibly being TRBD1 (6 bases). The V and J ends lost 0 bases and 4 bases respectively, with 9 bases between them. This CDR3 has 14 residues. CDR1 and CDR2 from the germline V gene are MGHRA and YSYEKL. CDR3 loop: CASSQDTGITEAFF. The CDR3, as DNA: TGCGCCAGCAGCCAAGACACAGGGATCACTGAAGCTTTCTTT.

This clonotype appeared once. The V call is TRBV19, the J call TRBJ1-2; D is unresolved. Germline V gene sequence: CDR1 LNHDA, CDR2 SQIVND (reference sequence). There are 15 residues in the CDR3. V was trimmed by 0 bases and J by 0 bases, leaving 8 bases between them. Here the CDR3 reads CASSIEKETNYGYTF. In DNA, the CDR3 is TGTGCCAGTAGTATAGAAAAGGAGACTAACTATGGCTACACCTTC.

This chain's CDR3 is CASSLGKDSYEQYF. Here the CDR3 DNA reads TGCGCCAGCAGCTTGGGGAAGGACTCCTACGAGCAGTACTTC. The chain couples TRBV5-1 to TRBJ2-7; D not certain. The CDR3 runs 14 residues. The ends were cut back, 0 bases at V and 0 bases at J, with 7 bases in the middle. The germline V gene has CDR1 SGHRS and CDR2 YFSETQ.

The CDR3 nucleotides read TGTGCCAGCAGTGAGGGGCTAGCCCCAGATACGCAGTATTTT. Translated: CASSEGLAPDTQYF. This chain connects TRBV2 to TRBJ2-3, with D possibly being TRBD1 or TRBD2 (5 bases each). Germline V gene lookup returns CDR1 SNHLY and CDR2 FYNNEI. V was pared by 3 bases and J by 4 bases, with 11 bases between. This CDR3 contains 14 residues. The full variable domain, rest sourced from reference TRBV2 and TRBJ2-3, is EPEVTQTPSHQVTQMGQEVILRCVPISNHLYFYWYRQILGQKVEFLVSFYNNEISEKSEIFDDQFSVERPDGSNFTLKIRSTKLEDSAMYFCASSEGLAPDTQYFGPGTRLTVL.

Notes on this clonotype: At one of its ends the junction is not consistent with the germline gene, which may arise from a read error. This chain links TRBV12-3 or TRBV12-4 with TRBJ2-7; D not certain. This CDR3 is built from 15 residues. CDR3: CAGSIRAPVNYEQYF. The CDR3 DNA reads TGTGCCGGCAGTATCCGGGCCCCAGTTAACTACGAGCAGTACTTC.

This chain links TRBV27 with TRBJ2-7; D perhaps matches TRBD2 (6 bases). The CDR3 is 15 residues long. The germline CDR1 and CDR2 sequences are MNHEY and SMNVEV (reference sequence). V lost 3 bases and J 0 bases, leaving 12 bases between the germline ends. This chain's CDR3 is CASSFRDGGSYEQYF. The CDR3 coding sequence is TGTGCCAGCAGTTTTCGGGACGGGGGCTCCTACGAGCAGTACTTC.

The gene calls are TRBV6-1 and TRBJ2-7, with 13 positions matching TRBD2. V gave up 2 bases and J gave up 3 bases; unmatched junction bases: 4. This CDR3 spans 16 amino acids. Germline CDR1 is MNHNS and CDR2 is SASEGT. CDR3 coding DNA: TGTGCCAGCAGTGAACAACTAGCGGGGGGGGGCTACGAGCAGTACTTC. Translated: CASSEQLAGGGYEQYF.

CDR3 amino acids: CASSDPGTAPEAFF. DNA of the CDR3: TGTGCCAGTTCGGATCCCGGGACAGCGCCTGAAGCTTTCTTT. The V call is TRBV19, the J call TRBJ1-1, with 7 positions matching TRBD1. The V gene's germline CDR1 is LNHDA and CDR2 SQIVND (reference sequence). J gave up 6 bases and V 8 bases, and 12 bases lay outside the gene matches. This CDR3 is 14 amino acids long.

The CDR3, as DNA: TGTGCCAGCAGTCTTGGACTAGCGGGGCCCCGGGATACGCAGTATTTT. Translating it yields CASSLGLAGPRDTQYF. The chain carries TRBV6-6 and TRBJ2-3; TRBD2 matches at 12 bases. This CDR3 comprises 16 residues. V lost 5 bases, J lost 6 bases, and 9 bases stayed unmatched. The germline CDR1 and CDR2 sequences are MNHNY and SVGAGI (reference sequence).